This TCR beta chain was captured by sequencing in a study of T cell responses to AZD1222 COVID-19 vaccine. The CDR3 contains 18 residues. Per germline, CDR1 MGHRA and CDR2 YSYEKL. V lost 1 base and J lost 1; bases outside the gene matches: 8. As for this clone: Its target is unknown.

Produced via immunoSEQ multiplex PCR; TCRdb's table is partial and in-frame only. The sample yields around 150,000 clones, 91% seen once. The study's findings and limits: Two AZD1222 doses significantly raised spike-specific TCR breadth and depth over controls. Repertoires in all cases were sampled only once the peak T cell response had passed.

The clonotype was recovered from an adult in good health. V and J are TRBV4-1 and TRBJ2-5; 11 bases map to TRBD2. Sequencing was performed on peripheral blood, taken on day 0 of AZD1222 vaccination. The CDR3 DNA reads TGCGCCAGCAGCCAAGGCCTGACTAGCGGGGAAGTCCAAGAGACCCAGTACTTC. Its protein is CASSQGLTSGEVQETQYF.